Below are 10 T cell receptor beta chains sequenced from a single sample in a study of blood T cell repertoires in COVID-19. Profiling relied on immunoSEQ multiplex PCR, and the TCRdb table lists in-frame clones only, not all of them. This table holds about 370,000 clones, 80% to 90% found once. Sequencing was carried out using PBMCs or T cells enriched from blood (not recorded which). The receptors originated from a man aged 18 to 29 who had recovered from COVID-19.

The chain recombines TRBV6-1 with TRBJ2-1, with D perhaps matching TRBD2 (5 bases). This CDR3 has 12 amino acids. Trimming shortened V by 3 bases and J by 7 bases, and 7 bases separated the two germline ends. The V gene's germline CDR1 is MNHNS and CDR2 SASEGT. The CDR3 sequence: CASSDPGNEQFF. In nucleotides, the CDR3 is TGTGCCAGCAGTGACCCGGGGAATGAGCAGTTCTTC.

The rearrangement uses TRBV5-1 and TRBJ2-2; D unclear. Per the germline V gene, CDR1 is SGHRS and CDR2 is YFSETQ. The CDR3 is 13 residues long. The V end was cut by 2 bases, the J end by 4 bases, with 6 bases between. For the CDR3, the DNA is TGCGCCAGCAGCTTACAGACCACCGGGGAGCTGTTTTTT. Amino acids: CASSLQTTGELFF.

The gene calls are TRBV4-1 and TRBJ2-1, with 7 bases matching TRBD1. After removal of 1 base from V and 4 bases from J, the junction contained 10 bases not matched to a gene. Germline V gives CDR1 MGHRA, CDR2 YSYEKL. CDR3 length: 17 amino acids. The CDR3 loop is CASSQGLGTAGYNEQFF. CDR3 DNA: TGCGCCAGCAGCCAAGGGTTAGGGACAGCCGGATACAATGAGCAGTTCTTC.

The chain combines TRBV6-2 or TRBV6-3 with TRBJ2-1, with 11 bases matching TRBD1. The V and J ends lost 3 bases and 4 bases, in that order; junction bases with no gene match: 14. The CDR3 runs to 19 residues. Germline V lookup: CDR1 MNHEY, CDR2 SVGEGT. Here the CDR3 DNA reads TGTGCCAGCAGTTATTTGTCGGGACGGACAGGGGGCTGGTACAATGAGCAGTTCTTC. Translation gives CASSYLSGRTGGWYNEQFF.

The chain joins TRBV6-1 to TRBJ1-2, with unresolved D. The V and J ends lost 2 bases and 6 bases respectively, with 4 bases between them. The germline V gene has CDR1 MNHNS and CDR2 SASEGT. CDR3 size: 11 residues. The CDR3 DNA follows: TGTGCCAGCAGTGAAACGGATGGCTACACCTTC. Its protein product is CASSETDGYTF.

The chain has TRBV4-3 and TRBJ2-7, with a possible D match to TRBD2 (6 bases). Germline CDR1 and CDR2: LGHNA and YSLEER. The CDR3 has 16 residues. The V gene lost 3 bases and the J gene lost 1 base, with 16 bases spanning the gap. The DNA of the CDR3 is TGCGCCAGCAGCCAGGGCACGGGAGTTCCGTCCTACGAGCAGTACTTC. Protein sequence: CASSQGTGVPSYEQYF.

This chain uses TRBV19 with TRBJ2-1; the D gene is possibly TRBD1 (5 bases). Germline V gene sequence: CDR1 LNHDA, CDR2 SQIVND (reference sequence). The CDR3 has 14 residues. V lost 2 bases and J lost 5, with 10 bases in between. The CDR3 nucleotides read TGTGCCAGTAGTATATCGACAGTAGACAATGAGCAGTTCTTC. It translates to CASSISTVDNEQFF. Full variable domain (rest looked up from reference TRBV19 and TRBJ2-1): DGGITQSPKYLFRKEGQNVTLSCEQNLNHDAMYWYRQDPGQGLRLIYYSQIVNDFQKGDIAEGYSVSREKKESFPLTVTSAQKNPTAFYLCASSISTVDNEQFFGPGTRLTVL.

This clone has only one observation. This chain links TRBV14 with TRBJ1-2, with 9 bases lining up with TRBD1. Trimming took 5 bases from V and 6 from J; bases not matched to a gene: 4. From germline, CDR1 is SGHDN and CDR2 FVKESK. The CDR3 spans 13 residues. The CDR3 region is CASSGTGLHGYTF. CDR3 nucleotides: TGTGCCAGCAGCGGGACAGGGTTACATGGCTACACCTTC.

This chain links TRBV12-5 with TRBJ2-1, with 7 bases fitting TRBD1. The germline gives CDR1 LGHNT, CDR2 FRNRAP. The CDR3 is 12 residues long. V was pared by 5 bases and J by 10 bases, with 5 bases of the junction left unmatched. The CDR3 loop is CASGTETGEQFF. In nucleotides, the CDR3 is TGTGCTAGTGGTACCGAGACAGGGGAGCAGTTCTTC.

The chain employs TRBV2 and TRBJ1-1; D is perhaps TRBD1 (5 bases). V was trimmed by 6 bases and J by 7 bases, leaving 9 bases between them. CDR1 is SNHLY, CDR2 FYNNEI, per germline. This CDR3 contains 11 residues. CDR3 sequence reads: CASSDDSEAFF. The CDR3 DNA reads TGTGCCAGCAGCGATGACAGTGAAGCTTTCTTT.